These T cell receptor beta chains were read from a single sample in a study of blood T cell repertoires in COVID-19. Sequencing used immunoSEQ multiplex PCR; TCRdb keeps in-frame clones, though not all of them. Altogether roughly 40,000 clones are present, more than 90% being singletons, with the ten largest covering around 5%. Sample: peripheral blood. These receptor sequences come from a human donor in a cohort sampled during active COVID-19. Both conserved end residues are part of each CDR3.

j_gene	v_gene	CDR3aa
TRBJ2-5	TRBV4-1	CASSQGRGLQETQYF
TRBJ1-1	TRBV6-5	CASRQTGFLEAFF
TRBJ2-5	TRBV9	CASSEAAVGFGGTPTQETQYF
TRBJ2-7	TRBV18	CASVGTTDTYEQYF
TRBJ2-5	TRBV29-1	CSGNSGGPKETQYF
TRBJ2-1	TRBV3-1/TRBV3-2	CASSPTGTYNEQFF
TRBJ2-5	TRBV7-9	CASSVIPDKQETQYF
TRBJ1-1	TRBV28	CASSLTLEGNTEAFF
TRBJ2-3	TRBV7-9	CASRLKLADPTDTQYF
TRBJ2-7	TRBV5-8	CASSWGGPYEQYF
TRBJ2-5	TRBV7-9	CASSFGVQETQYF
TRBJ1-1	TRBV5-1	CASSTKGVADTEAFF
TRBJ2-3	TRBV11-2	CASSLGAGPYTDTQYF
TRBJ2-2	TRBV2	CASWRQLNTGELFF
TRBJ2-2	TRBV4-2	CASSPTGMGTGELFF
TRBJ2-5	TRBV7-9	CASSPTGTRLWEATQYF
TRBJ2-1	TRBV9	CASSPQRGEYNEQFF
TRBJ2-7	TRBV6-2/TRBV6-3	CASSYSIQGTGLSYEQYF
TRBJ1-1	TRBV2	CATLEGNTEAFF
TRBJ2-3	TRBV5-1	CASSFGLAGFKDTQYF
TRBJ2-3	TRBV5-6	CASSFLAGGLTDTQYF
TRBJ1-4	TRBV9	CASSAAGSVNNEKLFF
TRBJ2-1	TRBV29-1	CSVGTSGIYNEQFF
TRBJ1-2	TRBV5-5	CASSPRTGSYGYTF
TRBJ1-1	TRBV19	CASIVGQGVSEAFF
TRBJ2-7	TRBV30	CAWSAGTGGNEQYF
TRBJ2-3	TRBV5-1	CASSLEHTDTQYF
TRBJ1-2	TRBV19	CASSFTLSGGYTF
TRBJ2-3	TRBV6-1	CASSAGSLSGGSTDTQYF
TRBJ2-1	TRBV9	CASSVSGGRENEQFF
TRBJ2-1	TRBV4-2	CASSPPGGSDSYNEQFF
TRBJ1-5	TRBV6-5	CASSYSAVNQPQHF
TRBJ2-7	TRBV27	CASSGRYRGMNEQYF
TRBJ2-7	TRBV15	CATSSRDTSSYEQYF
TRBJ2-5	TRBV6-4	CASSDSWVSRGGEETQYF
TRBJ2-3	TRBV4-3	CASSQDGTRRPDTQYF
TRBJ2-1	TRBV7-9	CASSQPPIKSGKTRNEQFF
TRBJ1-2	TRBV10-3	CAISEGTGTGYGYTF
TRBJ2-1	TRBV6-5	CASSYGPGGEQFF
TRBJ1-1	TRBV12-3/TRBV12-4	CASSFSGNTEAFF
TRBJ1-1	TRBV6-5	CASSPRTRANTEAFF
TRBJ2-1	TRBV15	CATSRDFREGLFEQFF
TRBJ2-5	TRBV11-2	CASSLNGGPQETQYF
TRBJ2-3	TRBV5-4	CASARGGGPDTQYF
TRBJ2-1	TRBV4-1	CASSPGLFSYNEQFF
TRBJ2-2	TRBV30	CAWRGAGELFF